This T cell receptor (beta chain) was profiled in a study of identical twins (TCRdb year 2016). For the wider study: The study deep-sequenced TCR alpha and beta repertoires from monozygotic twins, unrelated adults of various ages and cord blood to test whether fetal clonotypes persist. Replicate twin experiments were performed at different times using different library preparation protocols to rule out contamination. Here is what the overall study found, with its caveats: Abundant cord blood beta clonotypes carried fewer insertions; young adult naive repertoires showed a weaker similar trend, while memory repertoires showed none. Zero-insertion analyses could be partly confounded by invariant T cells such as MAIT and iNKT, although diverse VJ usage argued against such confounding for most clonotypes. Out-of-frame TCR alpha sequences shared between twins showed an excess of low generation-probability sequences compared with coincidental sharing between unrelated individuals. Because the same donors could not be followed over many years, conclusions were based on cross-sectional statistical analysis. In monozygotic twins, recombination models systematically underestimated out-of-frame TCR alpha sharing, but the models matched the sharing seen between unrelated individuals. The excess sharing between twins in beta out-of-frame sequences was weaker because fewer shared sequences reduced the signal-to-noise ratio.

All donors were healthy Caucasians. Three pairs of female monozygotic twins, all aged roughly 18 to 29 years, made up the twin cohort. CD4+ and CD8+ T cell populations were isolated with positive isolation kits from Invitrogen. Receptor libraries were prepared by 5' RACE. These reads were obtained on an Illumina HiSeq 2000. A universal primer binding site was added through template switching, and the final cDNA carried a unique molecular identifier so that TCR cDNA molecules could be counted accurately. Specific primers in the conserved constant-segment region were used to synthesize first-strand cDNA for TCR alpha and beta chains. To control for contamination, every cDNA library carried two barcodes: a SMART-Mk sample barcode plus Illumina barcodes. TruSeq adapter sequences, together with Illumina sample barcodes, were added in two successive PCR steps. TCR alpha and beta cDNA libraries were sequenced on the Illumina HiSeq platform with custom primers. From the authors' description of their analysis: Raw reads were processed with MiGEC to extract unique molecular identifiers, and MiXCR was used to determine CDR3 positions. Recombination models were inferred per individual with the repgenHMM and IGoR tools using an EM algorithm. Shared clonotypes were analyzed with the tcR package in R, and sharing was normalized by the product of cloneset sizes. To study raw recombination free of thymic and clonal selection effects, out-of-frame nonproductive sequences were analyzed. The public sequencing data were trimmed at Q25 with fastp and processed into clonotypes with MiXCR by TCRdb, which kept only in-frame beta chains. Every entry covers one CDR3 protein and lists the most common genes and DNA from its rows. The V and J calls here are based on TCRdb, not the publication. For this sample the table gives some 460,000 distinct CDR3 sequences, of which over 12% were detected only once. The ten top clones hold around 0.57% of the sample.

Details on this clonotype: The antigen it recognizes is unknown. There are no base qualities to consult, and no much larger clone falls within one base.

The sample was also reused in another study, on yellow fever vaccine responses in identical twins. In that second paper, the authors write: According to the authors, in identical twins the way T cells responded to vaccination appeared partly convergent and partly personalized. In the study, vaccine-responding T cell clones were precisely tracked in identical twins.

The receptor was derived from a woman younger than 35 in good health. Sequencing was carried out using CD4+ T cells sorted from blood.

The base sequence is TGTGCCTGTCGGACGGGAGGCTCCTACAATGAGCAGTTCTTC. Translated, it reads CACRTGGSYNEQFF. This chain is built from TRBV6-1 and TRBJ2-1, with 7 bases matching TRBD2. From V the trimming removes 11 bases and from J it removes 0 bases, while the gene matches leave 7 bases of the junction unaccounted for. CDR1 MNHNS and CDR2 SASEGT are derived from the germline V gene. The CDR3 holds 14 amino acids from the cysteine to the phenylalanine. Left in the record is the CDR3 DNA by itself, 42 bases read in frame from the first base.